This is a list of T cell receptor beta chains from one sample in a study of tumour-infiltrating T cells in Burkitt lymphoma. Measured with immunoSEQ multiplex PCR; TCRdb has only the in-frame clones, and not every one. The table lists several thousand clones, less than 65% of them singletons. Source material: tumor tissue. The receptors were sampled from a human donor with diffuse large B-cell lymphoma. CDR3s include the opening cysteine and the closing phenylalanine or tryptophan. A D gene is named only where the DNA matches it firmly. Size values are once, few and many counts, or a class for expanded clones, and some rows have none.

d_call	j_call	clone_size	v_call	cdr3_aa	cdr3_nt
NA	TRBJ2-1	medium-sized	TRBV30	CAWSTFNEQFF	TGTGCCTGGAGTACCTTCAATGAGCAGTTCTTC
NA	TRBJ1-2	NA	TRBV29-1	CSVEAGRSGYGYTF	TGCAGCGTTGAAGCTGGGCGGTCTGGGTATGGCTACACCTTC
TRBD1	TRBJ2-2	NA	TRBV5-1	CASSQDRGLGTGELFF	TGCGCCAGCAGCCAGGACAGGGGGCTAGGAACCGGGGAGCTGTTTTTT
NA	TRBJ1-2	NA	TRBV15	CATSSIGTYYGYTF	TGTGCCACCAGCTCAATCGGGACTTACTATGGCTACACCTTC
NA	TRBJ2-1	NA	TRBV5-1	CASSNQGSYNEQFF	TGCGCCAGCAGCAACCAGGGTTCCTACAATGAGCAGTTCTTC
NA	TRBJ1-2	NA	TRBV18	CASSPTRESYGYTF	TGTGCCAGCTCACCAACCAGGGAAAGTTATGGCTACACCTTC
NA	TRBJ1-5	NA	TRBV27	CASSPYGGNQPQHF	TGTGCCAGCAGTCCATATGGGGGGAATCAGCCCCAGCATTTT
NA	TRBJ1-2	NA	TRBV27	CASSFQSGSVYGYTF	TGTGCCAGCAGTTTTCAGTCGGGGTCGGTCTATGGCTACACCTTC
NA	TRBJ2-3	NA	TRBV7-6	CASSFGADTQYF	TGTGCCAGCAGCTTTGGGGCAGATACGCAGTATTTT
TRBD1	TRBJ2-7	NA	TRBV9	CASSVVGTGGEQYF	TGTGCCAGCAGCGTAGTCGGGACAGGGGGCGAGCAGTACTTC
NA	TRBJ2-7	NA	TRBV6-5	CASSYGTGRDEQYF	TGTGCCAGCAGTTACGGCACAGGGAGGGACGAGCAGTACTTC
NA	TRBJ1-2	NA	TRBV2	CASSDMGGSGAYGYTF	TGTGCCAGCAGTGATATGGGGGGCAGCGGCGCCTATGGCTACACCTTC
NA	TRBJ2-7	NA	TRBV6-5	CASSAIFEGYEQYF	TGTGCCAGCAGTGCTATTTTCGAGGGCTACGAGCAGTACTTC
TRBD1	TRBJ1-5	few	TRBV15	CATSRDRGRGQPQHF	TGTGCCACCAGCCGGGACAGGGGGCGAGGTCAGCCCCAGCATTTT
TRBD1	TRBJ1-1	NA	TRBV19	CASSLRTGRTLKRNTEAFF	TGTGCCAGTAGTTTACGGACAGGGAGAACTCTAAAAAGGAACACTGAAGCTTTCTTT
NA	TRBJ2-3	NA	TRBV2	CASRTLSTDTQYF	TGTGCCAGCCGGACACTTAGCACAGATACGCAGTATTTT
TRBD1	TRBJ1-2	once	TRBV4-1	CASSPPDRPRGYTF	TGCGCCAGCAGCCCCCCGGACAGGCCGCGGGGCTACACCTTC
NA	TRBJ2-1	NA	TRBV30	CAWSVGGILEQFF	TGTGCCTGGAGTGTAGGCGGGATACTTGAGCAGTTCTTC
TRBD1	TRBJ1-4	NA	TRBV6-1	CASSESRGNEKLFF	TGTGCCAGCAGTGAAAGCAGGGGGAATGAAAAACTGTTTTTT
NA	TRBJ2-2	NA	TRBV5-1	CASRNPGTYNTGELFF	TGCGCCAGCAGAAACCCCGGGACGTATAACACCGGGGAGCTGTTTTTT
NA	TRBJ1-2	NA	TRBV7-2	CASSFPREGRGSYGYTF	TGTGCCAGCAGCTTTCCTCGGGAGGGCCGTGGGAGCTATGGCTACACCTTC
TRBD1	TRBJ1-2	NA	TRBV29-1	CSVEGQGYYGYTF	TGCAGCGTTGAGGGACAGGGGTACTATGGCTACACCTTC
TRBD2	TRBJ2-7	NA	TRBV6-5	CASSYRGTSSYEQYF	TGTGCCAGCAGTTACAGGGGGACTAGCTCCTACGAGCAGTACTTC
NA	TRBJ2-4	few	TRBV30	CAWRGLNIQYF	TGTGCCTGGAGAGGTTTAAACATTCAGTACTTC
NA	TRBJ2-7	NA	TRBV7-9	CASTPPLSYEQYF	TGTGCCAGCACCCCACCCCTATCCTACGAGCAGTACTTC